Below are 28 T cell receptor beta chains sequenced from a single sample in a study of CD8 T cells in ankylosing spondylitis. Using its own MiXCR run on the 5' RACE reads, TCRdb lists one record per CDR3 protein. The sample lists 50,000 to 60,000 distinct CDR3 sequences, 6.5% to 8% seen once, with about 8.1% in the top ten. The sequencing input was blood, either unsorted or a sorted T cell fraction (not recorded which). The receptors were gathered from a female donor with ankylosing spondylitis or in good health (not recorded which).

In its sample, this clonotype was seen many times. V usage is TRBV6-5 and J usage is TRBJ2-2, with TRBD2 matching over 9 bases. The CDR3 is 16 residues long. Per the germline V gene, CDR1 is MNHEY and CDR2 is SVGAGI. The V and J ends lost 1 base and 2 bases, in that order; junction bases with no gene match: 2. CDR3 DNA: TGTGCCAGCAGTTACTGGCGGGGGGGCAACACCGGGGAGCTGTTTTTT. Amino acids: CASSYWRGGNTGELFF.

This clonotype was picked up many times. The chain combines TRBV20-1 with TRBJ2-1, with D tentatively TRBD1 or TRBD2 (6 bases each). Per germline, CDR1 DFQATT and CDR2 SNEGSKA (reference sequence). V lost 2 bases to trimming and J lost 5 bases, with 19 bases between them. The CDR3 is 16 amino acids. This CDR3 is CSARSRMRGANNEQFF. The CDR3 nucleotides are TGCAGTGCTAGAAGCCGTATGAGGGGGGCTAACAATGAGCAGTTCTTC.

This clonotype was found many times. This chain uses TRBV5-6 with TRBJ2-7; tentatively, D is TRBD1 (7 bases). The germline CDR1 and CDR2 sequences are SGHDT and YYEEEE. The V end was cut by 0 bases, the J end by 3 bases, with 16 bases between. The CDR3 covers 16 residues. CDR3 in amino acids: CASSLVGPGGNYEQYV. DNA of the CDR3: TGTGCCAGCAGCTTGGTAGGGCCAGGGGGGAACTACGAGCAGTACGTC.

This clonotype was picked up many times. One junction end does not reproduce the germline sequence, and a read error may be involved. The rearrangement uses TRBV28 and TRBJ2-3; D possibly uses TRBD1 or TRBD2 (6 bases each). The length of the CDR3 is 12 residues. CDR1 and CDR2 (germline): MDHEN, SYDVKM. CDR3 coding DNA: TGTGCCAGCAGTTTCGCTCGGGGGCCGCAGTACTTT. This codes for CASSFARGPQYF.

This clonotype was found a few times. This sequence joins TRBV10-3 and TRBJ2-1, with TRBD1 matching over 9 bases. Germline lookup yields CDR1 ENHRY and CDR2 SYGVKD. This CDR3 comprises 17 residues. J lost 3 bases, V lost 6 bases, and 12 bases had no gene match. Here the CDR3 DNA reads TGTGCCATCAGCCCGGGACAGGGAACCGGGGGCTACAATGAGCAGTTCTTC. This codes for CAISPGQGTGGYNEQFF.

This clonotype was observed many times. The V call is TRBV12-3 or TRBV12-4, the J call TRBJ2-3; 8 bases map to TRBD2. The CDR3 is 15 amino acids. Trimming removed 3 bases from V and 2 bases from J; junction bases left unmatched: 4. In nucleotides, the CDR3 is TGTGCCAGCAGTTTCTGGCGGGGGGACACAGATACGCAGTATTTT. This gives the protein CASSFWRGDTDTQYF.

This chain joins TRBV10-3 and TRBJ2-2; D is uncertain. V was trimmed by 7 bases and J by 0 bases, leaving 6 bases between them. The CDR3 runs to 13 residues. The germline V gene encodes CDR1 ENHRY and CDR2 SYGVKD. CDR3 sequence reads: CAINGANTGELFF. CDR3 coding DNA: TGTGCCATCAATGGGGCGAACACCGGGGAGCTGTTTTTT.

This clonotype has at least ten counts. The gene calls are TRBV28 and TRBJ1-6; a weak D match, TRBD1 (6 bases). Germline-derived CDR1 and CDR2 are MDHEN and SYDVKM. This CDR3 spans 15 amino acids. V was clipped by 2 bases and J by 7 bases, with 12 bases between them. The CDR3 nucleotides read TGTGCCAGCAGTTTAGGGGCTACAGGGAATTCACCCCTCCACTTT. Translating gives CASSLGATGNSPLHF.

The rearrangement joins TRBV7-2 to TRBJ2-3; maybe TRBD2 (6 bases). Germline V gives CDR1 SGHTA, CDR2 FQGNSA. The ends were cut back, 5 bases at V and 0 bases at J, with 9 bases in the middle. This CDR3 spans 14 amino acids. The CDR3 loop is CASSHGGSTDTQYF. In DNA, the CDR3 is TGTGCCAGCAGCCACGGGGGAAGCACAGATACGCAGTATTTT.

This clonotype came up many times. The chain joins TRBV12-3 or TRBV12-4 to TRBJ2-1, with TRBD2 identical over 16 bases. The trim removed 5 bases at V and 3 bases at J, leaving 4 bases unmatched. This CDR3 has 17 amino acids. The CDR3 spells CASSRGTSGGVYNEQFF. As DNA, the CDR3 is TGTGCCAGCAGTAGGGGGACTAGCGGGGGGGTCTACAATGAGCAGTTCTTC.

This clonotype was recorded at least ten times. The CDR3, as DNA: TGTGCCAGCAGTTACTACCGGGAAGCTTTCTTT. It translates to CASSYYREAFF. The V and J genes are TRBV6-2 or TRBV6-3 and TRBJ1-1, with unresolved D. Germline V gene sequence: CDR1 MNHEY, CDR2 SVGEGT. The CDR3 extends over 11 amino acids. V was shortened by 1 base and J by 8 bases, with 5 bases between the two germline ends.

In its sample, this clonotype was seen many times. This sequence joins TRBV5-1 and TRBJ2-2; D call uncertain. V was pared by 6 bases and J by 1 base, with 7 bases between. This CDR3 region has 13 residues. Germline-derived CDR1 and CDR2 are SGHRS and YFSETQ. CDR3 residues: CASTPRNTGELFF. The CDR3 DNA is TGCGCCAGCACCCCCAGGAACACCGGGGAGCTGTTTTTT.

This clonotype appeared many times. The chain employs TRBV7-6 and TRBJ2-3; D is ambiguous. The CDR3 extends over 16 amino acids. From germline, CDR1 is SGHVS and CDR2 FNYEAQ. The ends were cut back, 3 bases at V and 0 bases at J, with 13 bases in the middle. The chain's CDR3 is CASSLELLSSTDTQYF. As DNA, the CDR3 is TGTGCCAGCAGCTTGGAACTCCTTTCTAGCACAGATACGCAGTATTTT.

The chain employs TRBV7-2 and TRBJ1-5, with D unclear. V shed 1 base and J shed 6 bases, with 13 bases lying between them. Germline CDR1 and CDR2: SGHTA and FQGNSA. This CDR3 has 15 residues. The CDR3 here is CASSLDGVFRQPQHF. The CDR3 DNA is TGTGCCAGCAGCTTAGACGGGGTTTTTCGTCAGCCCCAGCATTTT.

This clonotype was counted many times. The chain employs TRBV6-1 and TRBJ2-5; TRBD1 might be the D (6 bases). With 0 bases removed from V and 5 bases from J, the gap between germline ends came to 13 bases. This CDR3 region has 15 residues. Germline V gives CDR1 MNHNS, CDR2 SASEGT. This CDR3 is CASSEAQGTRETQYF. As DNA, the CDR3 is TGTGCCAGCAGTGAAGCCCAGGGGACCAGGGAGACCCAGTACTTC.

At least ten counts were recorded for this clonotype. This chain connects TRBV5-1 to TRBJ2-7, with D possibly being TRBD2 (5 bases). The CDR3 is made up of 14 amino acids. V was clipped by 6 bases and J by 6 bases, with 19 bases between them. Germline lookup yields CDR1 SGHRS and CDR2 YFSETQ. CDR3 coding DNA: TGCGCCAGCACAAGGATCCGGGGTTCGCGCGAGCAGTACTTC. Residues: CASTRIRGSREQYF.

This clonotype has at least ten counts. The rearrangement uses TRBV20-1 and TRBJ2-2, with TRBD2 matching over 9 bases. The length of the CDR3 is 16 residues. With V trimmed by 1 base and J by 7 bases, 10 bases remained unmatched. Germline values: CDR1 DFQATT, CDR2 SNEGSKA (reference sequence). The CDR3 spells CSARVASGTSFGELFF. The CDR3 nucleotides are TGCAGTGCTAGAGTGGCTAGCGGGACTAGTTTCGGGGAGCTGTTTTTT.

At least ten counts were recorded for this clonotype. The gene calls are TRBV19 and TRBJ2-1, with 9 bases aligning to TRBD1. Germline values: CDR1 LNHDA, CDR2 SQIVND (reference sequence). J lost 9 bases, V lost 7 bases, and 10 bases had no gene match. The CDR3 covers 14 residues. The CDR3 nucleotides read TGTGCCAGTACCCGACAGGGGGTGTTGAGTGAGCAGTTCTTC. Translated: CASTRQGVLSEQFF.

This clonotype has at least ten counts. This rearrangement joins TRBV6-2 or TRBV6-3 to TRBJ1-1; D is ambiguous. V was pared by 4 bases and J by 2 bases, with 8 bases between. The CDR3 spans 13 residues. The germline gives CDR1 MNHEY, CDR2 SVGEGT. CDR3 nucleotides: TGTGCCAGCAGTTCCTCCGACAACACTGAAGCTTTCTTT. It is translated as CASSSSDNTEAFF.

Ten or more counts support this clonotype. The chain joins TRBV12-3 or TRBV12-4 to TRBJ2-2, with a tentative D call TRBD2 (5 bases). The ends were cut back, 3 bases at V and 5 bases at J, with 7 bases in the middle. This CDR3 is built from 13 residues. In DNA form, the CDR3 reads TGTGCCAGCAGTTTTTCGGGGACCGGGGAGCTGTTTTTT. Its translation: CASSFSGTGELFF.

CDR3 in DNA: TGCAGTGCTCCTGACAGGGCCGGGGAGCTGTTTTTT. Residues: CSAPDRAGELFF. The chain carries TRBV20-1 and TRBJ2-2, with TRBD1 matching over 7 bases. The J segment lost 6 bases and the V segment lost 5 bases, leaving 3 bases of the junction unmatched. Germline V gene sequence: CDR1 DFQATT, CDR2 SNEGSKA (reference sequence). CDR3 size: 12 residues.

This clonotype was seen many times. This CDR3 reads CASSLTPARYTQYF. The CDR3 nucleotides are TGCGCCAGCAGCTTGACCCCCGCTAGGTATACGCAGTATTTT. The V gene is TRBV5-1, the J gene TRBJ2-3; the D is unclear. In germline, CDR1 is SGHRS, CDR2 YFSETQ. The CDR3 loop spans 14 amino acids. Deletions cut 1 base from V and 7 bases from J, with 13 bases between. Full variable domain (missing parts from reference TRBV5-1 and TRBJ2-3): KAGVTQTPRYLIKTRGQQVTLSCSPISGHRSVSWYQQTPGQGLQFLFEYFSETQRNKGNFPGRFSGRQFSNSRSEMNVSTLELGDSALYLCASSLTPARYTQYFGPGTRLTVL.

This clonotype has more than one count but fewer than ten. V gene TRBV29-1 combines with J gene TRBJ2-2; 7 nucleotides match TRBD1. Germline loops: CDR1 SQVTM, CDR2 ANQGSEA. V lost 7 bases to trimming and J lost 7 bases; unmatched junction nucleotides: 9. This CDR3 comprises 13 residues. The CDR3 DNA follows: TGCAGCGCCCTGCCGGCAGGGGGCGGGGAGCTGTTTTTT. Amino acids: CSALPAGGGELFF.

In this sample, this clonotype turned up many times. The chain uses TRBV7-8 and TRBJ2-5; D ambiguous. This CDR3 is 12 amino acids long. V lost 5 bases, J lost 0 bases, and 4 bases lay in between. Germline V gene sequence: CDR1 SGHVS, CDR2 FQNEAQ. CDR3 sequence: CASSEYQETQYF. Here the CDR3 DNA reads TGTGCCAGCAGCGAGTACCAAGAGACCCAGTACTTC.

This clonotype was counted at least ten times. V and J are TRBV30 and TRBJ2-5; TRBD1 agrees at 9 bases. The CDR3 covers 13 residues. Germline V gene lookup returns CDR1 GTSNPN and CDR2 SVGIG (reference sequence). V lost 4 bases to trimming and J lost 1 base; unmatched junction nucleotides: 1. CDR3 in DNA: TGTGCCTGGAACAGGGGGCTCCAAGAGACCCAGTACTTC. It specifies CAWNRGLQETQYF.

This clonotype has ten or more counts. The chain recombines TRBV27 with TRBJ2-5; 7 bases map to TRBD1. Germline V CDR1 and CDR2: MNHEY, SMNVEV (reference sequence). This CDR3 has 14 residues. V lost 4 bases, J lost 1 base, and 3 bases stayed unmatched. The DNA for the CDR3 is TGTGCCAGCAGTTCCGGACAGGCCCAAGAGACCCAGTACTTC. Its protein product is CASSSGQAQETQYF.

This clonotype was observed many times. This chain joins TRBV5-1 and TRBJ1-3; D unclear. Germline CDR1 SGHRS, CDR2 YFSETQ. Trimming removed 6 bases from V and 3 bases from J, with 19 bases in between. The CDR3 sequence is 16 residues long. The CDR3 loop reads CASKKNLEARGNTIYF. CDR3 sequence (DNA): TGCGCCAGCAAGAAAAATTTGGAGGCGCGTGGAAACACCATATATTTT. Supplemented by reference TRBV5-1 and TRBJ1-3, the full variable domain reads KAGVTQTPRYLIKTRGQQVTLSCSPISGHRSVSWYQQTPGQGLQFLFEYFSETQRNKGNFPGRFSGRQFSNSRSEMNVSTLELGDSALYLCASKKNLEARGNTIYFGEGSWLTVV.

This clonotype has a count of ten or more. The chain has TRBV20-1 and TRBJ2-7; possibly TRBD1 or TRBD2 for D (5 bases each). The germline V gene has CDR1 DFQATT and CDR2 SNEGSKA (reference sequence). The CDR3 loop spans 14 amino acids. The V gene lost 7 bases and the J gene lost 2 bases, with 18 bases spanning the gap. The CDR3 here is CSGVTGTVPYEQYF. CDR3 nucleotides: TGCAGTGGCGTGACCGGGACGGTACCCTACGAGCAGTACTTC.